Listed here are 14 T cell receptor beta chains from one sample, sequenced in a study of long-term antiretroviral therapy in people with HIV. It was version v3.0 of the immunoSEQ assay that was run at survey level. Method: immunoSEQ multiplex PCR; TCRdb's copy keeps in-frame clones and lacks some. This sample has about 16,000 clones, with about 79% found just once. The source was unsorted PBMCs, collected 1.5 years before starting antiretroviral therapy. All receptors come from a woman aged 45-65 years with HIV.

V gene TRBV28 combines with J gene TRBJ2-7, with a tentative D call TRBD1 (6 bases). Germline V gene lookup returns CDR1 MDHEN and CDR2 SYDVKM. The ends were cut back, 2 bases at V and 1 base at J, with 12 bases in the middle. The CDR3 sequence is 15 residues long. The CDR3 DNA sequence: TGTGCCAGCAGTTTACCGGCCCAGGGGTCCTACGAGCAGTACTTC. Protein product: CASSLPAQGSYEQYF.

This chain connects TRBV6-6 to TRBJ1-2; 8 bases match TRBD1. V trimming: 8 bases; J trimming: 2 bases; junction bases outside the gene matches: 4. The germline V gene encodes CDR1 MNHNY and CDR2 SVGAGI (reference sequence). The CDR3 covers 13 residues. CDR3 coding DNA: TGTGCCAGCCAACAGGGGGGAAACTATGGCTACACCTTC. It codes for CASQQGGNYGYTF.

With regard to this clone: The sample carries other DNA sequences with the same CDR3. The chain uses TRBV27 and TRBJ1-6; D is perhaps TRBD1 (5 bases). Germline CDR1 is MNHEY and CDR2 is SMNVEV (reference sequence). This CDR3 region has 15 residues. The ends were cut back, 4 bases at V and 10 bases at J, with 17 bases in the middle. The CDR3 sequence is CASSSVKGRGSPLHF. The CDR3 nucleotides read TGTGCCAGCAGTTCAGTGAAGGGGCGGGGCTCACCCCTCCACTTT.

The chain links TRBV7-9 to TRBJ2-3, with a possible D match to TRBD2 (5 bases). Per germline, CDR1 SEHNR and CDR2 FQNEAQ (reference sequence). The CDR3 extends over 15 amino acids. Trimming took 3 bases from V and 2 from J, leaving 12 bases between them. The CDR3 loop is CASSLTDWDTDTQYF. The CDR3, as DNA: TGTGCCAGCAGCTTGACGGACTGGGACACAGATACGCAGTATTTT.

This clone was observed a handful of times. The chain combines TRBV5-1 with TRBJ1-1; D is possibly TRBD1 (6 bases). Germline values: CDR1 SGHRS, CDR2 YFSETQ. The CDR3 contains 15 residues. V was trimmed by 3 bases and J by 1 base, leaving 13 bases between them. This CDR3 reads CASSWGQVSNTEAFF. The CDR3 DNA reads TGCGCCAGCAGCTGGGGGCAGGTATCGAACACTGAAGCTTTCTTT.

The V gene is TRBV7-3, the J gene TRBJ1-1, with D possibly TRBD1 on 6 matching bases. V was cut by 3 bases and J by 3 bases, with 17 bases left in between. This CDR3 region has 16 residues. Germline V gene data show CDR1 as SGHTA and CDR2 as FQGTGA. Here the CDR3 reads CASSFGGGAFDTEAFF. The CDR3 coding sequence is TGTGCCAGCAGCTTCGGCGGGGGCGCATTTGACACTGAAGCTTTCTTT. Full variable domain (rest looked up from reference TRBV7-3 and TRBJ1-1): GAGVSQTPSNKVTEKGKYVELRCDPISGHTALYWYRQSLGQGPEFLIYFQGTGAADDSGLPNDRFFAVRPEGSVSTLKIQRTERGDSAVYLCASSFGGGAFDTEAFFGQGTRLTVV.

The chain uses TRBV29-1 and TRBJ2-4; no definite D call. Germline values: CDR1 SQVTM, CDR2 ANQGSEA. V gave up 4 bases and J gave up 4 bases, with 29 bases separating them. The CDR3 totals 19 residues. CDR3 loop: CSVAGRPSPATSPKNIQYF. Written as DNA, the CDR3 is TGCAGCGTTGCGGGCAGACCGAGCCCAGCTACGTCTCCGAAAAACATTCAGTACTTC.

This chain uses TRBV20-1 with TRBJ2-5; D not resolved. CDR3 length equals 11 residues. The V and J ends lost 4 bases and 2 bases respectively, with 5 bases between them. Germline V gene sequence: CDR1 DFQATT, CDR2 SNEGSKA (reference sequence). Written as DNA, the CDR3 is TGCAGTGCTACGCGGCAAGAGACCCAGTACTTC. It yields the protein CSATRQETQYF.

This clone was found once. The V gene is TRBV5-6, the J gene TRBJ2-2; maybe TRBD2 (5 bases). Germline values: CDR1 SGHDT, CDR2 YYEEEE. Trimming took off 0 bases at V and 0 bases at J, with 6 bases between the two ends. This CDR3 is built from 15 residues. CDR3 in amino acids: CASSLGGSNTGELFF. The CDR3 bases are TGTGCCAGCAGCTTGGGAGGGTCGAACACCGGGGAGCTGTTTTTT.

This sequence joins TRBV7-8 and TRBJ1-5; 8 nucleotides align to TRBD1. The germline V gene encodes CDR1 SGHVS and CDR2 FQNEAQ. The V and J ends lost 3 bases and 2 bases, in that order; junction bases with no gene match: 6. This CDR3 contains 16 residues. The chain's CDR3 is CASSFGQGYRNQPQHF. CDR3 nucleotide sequence: TGTGCCAGCAGCTTCGGACAGGGTTATCGCAATCAGCCCCAGCATTTT.

This rearrangement joins TRBV27 to TRBJ1-1; D may be TRBD1 (5 bases). This CDR3 is 15 amino acids long. Per the germline V gene, CDR1 is MNHEY and CDR2 is SMNVEV (reference sequence). V was trimmed by 4 bases and J by 0 bases, leaving 12 bases between them. The CDR3 here is CASSSLSGMNTEAFF. The CDR3 nucleotides read TGTGCCAGCAGTTCCCTCTCAGGGATGAACACTGAAGCTTTCTTT.

This chain connects TRBV6-5 to TRBJ1-5, with 8 bases aligning to TRBD1. Germline lookup yields CDR1 MNHEY and CDR2 SVGAGI. V dropped 8 bases and J dropped 2; count of bases not matched to a gene: 5. The CDR3 loop spans 14 amino acids. CDR3 nucleotides: TGTGCCAGCTGGACAGGGATCGGCAATCAGCCCCAGCATTTT. It is translated as CASWTGIGNQPQHF.

The V and J genes are TRBV15 and TRBJ1-6; 9 bases match TRBD1. CDR1 LNHNV and CDR2 YYDKDF come from the germline V gene (reference sequence). This CDR3 contains 17 residues. Unmatched junction bases numbered 5, after V lost 5 bases and J lost 0 bases. As DNA, the CDR3 is TGTGCCACCAGCGGACCACAGGGGGCCTCCTATAATTCACCCCTCCACTTT. Translating it yields CATSGPQGASYNSPLHF.

The chain has TRBV7-7 and TRBJ2-3; D is perhaps TRBD2 (5 bases). This CDR3 comprises 13 residues. From germline, CDR1 is SSHAT and CDR2 FNYEAQ (reference sequence). V was clipped by 8 bases and J by 0 bases, with 9 bases between them. This CDR3 reads CASGSHSTDTQYF. For the CDR3, the DNA is TGTGCCAGCGGGAGCCACAGCACAGATACGCAGTATTTT.